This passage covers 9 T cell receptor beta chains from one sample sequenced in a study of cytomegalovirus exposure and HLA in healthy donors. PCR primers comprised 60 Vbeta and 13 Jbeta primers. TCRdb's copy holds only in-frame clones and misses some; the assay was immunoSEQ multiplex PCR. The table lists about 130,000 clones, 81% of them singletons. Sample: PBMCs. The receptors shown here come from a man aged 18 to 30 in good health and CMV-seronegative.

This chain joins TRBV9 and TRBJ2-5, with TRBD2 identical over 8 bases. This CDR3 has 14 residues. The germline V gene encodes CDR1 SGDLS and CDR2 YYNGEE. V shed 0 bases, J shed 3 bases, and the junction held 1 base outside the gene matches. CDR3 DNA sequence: TGTGCCAGCAGCGTAGCAGCGGGAGAAGAGACCCAGTACTTC. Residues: CASSVAAGEETQYF.

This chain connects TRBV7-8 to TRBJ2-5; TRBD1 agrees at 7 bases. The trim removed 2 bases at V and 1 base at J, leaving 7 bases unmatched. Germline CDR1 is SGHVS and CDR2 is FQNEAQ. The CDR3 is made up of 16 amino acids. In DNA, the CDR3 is TGTGCCAGCAGCTTACGGGACAGAACGGTCCAAGAGACCCAGTACTTC. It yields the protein CASSLRDRTVQETQYF. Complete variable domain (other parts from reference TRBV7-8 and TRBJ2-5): GAGVSQSPRYKVAKRGQDVALRCDPISGHVSLFWYQQALGQGPEFLTYFQNEAQLDKSGLPSDRFFAERPEGSVSTLKIQRTQQEDSAVYLCASSLRDRTVQETQYFGPGTRLLVL.

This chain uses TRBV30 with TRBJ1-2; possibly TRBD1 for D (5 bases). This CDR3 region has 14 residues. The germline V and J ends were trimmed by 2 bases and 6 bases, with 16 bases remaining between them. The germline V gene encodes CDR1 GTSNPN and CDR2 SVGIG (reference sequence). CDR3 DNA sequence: TGTGCCTGGAGTCCTCGATCGGGGGTTCATGGCTACACCTTC. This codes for CAWSPRSGVHGYTF. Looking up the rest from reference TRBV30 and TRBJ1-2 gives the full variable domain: SQTIHQWPATLVQPVGSPLSLECTVEGTSNPNLYWYRQAAGRGLQLLFYSVGIGQISSEVPQNLSASRPQDRQFILSSKKLLLSDSGFYLCAWSPRSGVHGYTFGSGTRLTVV.

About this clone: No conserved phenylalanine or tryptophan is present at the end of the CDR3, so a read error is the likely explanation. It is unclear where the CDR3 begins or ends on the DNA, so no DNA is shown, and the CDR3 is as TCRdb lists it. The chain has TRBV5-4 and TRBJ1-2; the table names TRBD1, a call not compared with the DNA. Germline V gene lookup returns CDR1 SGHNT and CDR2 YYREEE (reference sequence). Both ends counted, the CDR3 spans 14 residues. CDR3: CASSRPPRTGGTGD.

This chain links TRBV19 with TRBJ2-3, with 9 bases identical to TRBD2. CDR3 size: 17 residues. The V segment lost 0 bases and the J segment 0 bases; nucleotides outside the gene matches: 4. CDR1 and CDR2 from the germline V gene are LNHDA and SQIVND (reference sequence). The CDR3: CASSIEASGVSTDTQYF. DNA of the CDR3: TGTGCCAGTAGTATAGAGGCTAGCGGGGTCAGCACAGATACGCAGTATTTT.

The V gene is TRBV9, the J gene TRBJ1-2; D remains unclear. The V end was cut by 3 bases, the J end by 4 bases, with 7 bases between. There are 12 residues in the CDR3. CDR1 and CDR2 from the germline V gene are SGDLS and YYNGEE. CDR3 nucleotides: TGTGCCAGCAGCGCTCTAGCCTATGGCTACACCTTC. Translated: CASSALAYGYTF. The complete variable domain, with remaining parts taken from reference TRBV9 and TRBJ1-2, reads DSGVTQTPKHLITATGQRVTLRCSPRSGDLSVYWYQQSLDQGLQFLIQYYNGEERAKGNILERFSAQQFPDLHSELNLSSLELGDSALYFCASSALAYGYTFGSGTRLTVV.

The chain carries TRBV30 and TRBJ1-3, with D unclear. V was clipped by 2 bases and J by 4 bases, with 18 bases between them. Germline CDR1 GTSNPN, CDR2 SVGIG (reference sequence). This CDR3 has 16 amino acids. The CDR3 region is CAWSSAGHQRGNTIYF. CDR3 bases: TGTGCCTGGAGTTCGGCGGGCCATCAGAGGGGAAACACCATATATTTT.

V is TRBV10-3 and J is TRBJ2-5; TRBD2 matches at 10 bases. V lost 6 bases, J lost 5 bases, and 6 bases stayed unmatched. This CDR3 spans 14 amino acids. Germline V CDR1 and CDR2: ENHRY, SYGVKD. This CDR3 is CAIRASGGGETQYF. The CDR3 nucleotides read TGTGCCATCAGGGCTAGCGGGGGCGGTGAGACCCAGTACTTC.

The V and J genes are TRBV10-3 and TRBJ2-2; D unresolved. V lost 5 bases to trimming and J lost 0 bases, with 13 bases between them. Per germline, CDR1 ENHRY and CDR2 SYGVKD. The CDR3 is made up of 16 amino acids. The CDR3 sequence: CAISSVADTNTGELFF. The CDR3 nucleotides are TGTGCCATCAGTTCTGTGGCAGATACGAACACCGGGGAGCTGTTTTTT.